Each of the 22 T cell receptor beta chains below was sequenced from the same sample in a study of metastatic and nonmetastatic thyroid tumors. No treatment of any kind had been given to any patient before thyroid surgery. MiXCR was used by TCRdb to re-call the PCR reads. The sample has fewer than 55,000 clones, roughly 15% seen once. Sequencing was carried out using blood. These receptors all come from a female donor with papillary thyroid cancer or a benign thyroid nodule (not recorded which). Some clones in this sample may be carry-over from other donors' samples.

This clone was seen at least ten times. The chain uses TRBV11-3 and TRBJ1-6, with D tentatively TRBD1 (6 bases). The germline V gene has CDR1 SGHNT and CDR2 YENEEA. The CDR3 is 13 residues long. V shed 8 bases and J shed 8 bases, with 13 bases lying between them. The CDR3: CASGRQEDSPLHF. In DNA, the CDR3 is TGTGCCAGCGGTCGACAGGAGGATTCACCCCTCCACTTT.

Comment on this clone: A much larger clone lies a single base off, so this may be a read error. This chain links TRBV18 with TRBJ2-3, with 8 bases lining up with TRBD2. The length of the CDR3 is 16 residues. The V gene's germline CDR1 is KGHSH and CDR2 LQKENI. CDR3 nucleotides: TGTGCCAACTCACCAACTACTAGCGGTAGCACAGATACGCAGTATTTT. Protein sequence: CANSPTTSGSTDTQYF.

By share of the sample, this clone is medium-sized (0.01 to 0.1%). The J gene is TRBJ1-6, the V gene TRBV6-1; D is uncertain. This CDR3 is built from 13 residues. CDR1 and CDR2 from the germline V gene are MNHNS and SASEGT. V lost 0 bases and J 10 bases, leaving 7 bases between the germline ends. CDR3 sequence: CASSEAEISPLHF. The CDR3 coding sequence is TGTGCCAGCAGTGAAGCTGAAATCTCACCCCTCCACTTT.

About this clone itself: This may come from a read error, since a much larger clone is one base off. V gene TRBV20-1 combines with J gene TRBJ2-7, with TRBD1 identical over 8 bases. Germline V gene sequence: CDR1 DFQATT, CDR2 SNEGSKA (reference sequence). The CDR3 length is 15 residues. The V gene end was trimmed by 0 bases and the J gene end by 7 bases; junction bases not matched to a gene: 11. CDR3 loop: CSARDRCRGRGEQYF. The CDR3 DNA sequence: TGCAGTGCTAGAGATCGGTGCAGGGGGCGCGGGGAGCAGTACTTC.

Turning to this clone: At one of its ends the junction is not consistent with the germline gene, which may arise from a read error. The chain's CDR3 is CASSQDPPGNQHQHF. The CDR3 DNA follows: TGCGCGAGCAGCCAAGATCCACCGGGCAATCAGCACCAGCATTTT. The chain uses TRBV4-1 and TRBJ1-5; the D is unclear. The CDR3 spans 15 residues. The germline V gene encodes CDR1 MGHRA and CDR2 YSYEKL.

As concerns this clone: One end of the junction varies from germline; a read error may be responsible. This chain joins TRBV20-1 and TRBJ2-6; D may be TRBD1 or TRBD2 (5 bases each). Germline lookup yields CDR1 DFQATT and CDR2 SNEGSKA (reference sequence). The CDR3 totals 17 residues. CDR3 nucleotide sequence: TGCAGTGCTAGCCGGGACGAACGCCCCTCTGGGGCCAACTTCCTGACTTTC. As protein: CSASRDERPSGANFLTF.

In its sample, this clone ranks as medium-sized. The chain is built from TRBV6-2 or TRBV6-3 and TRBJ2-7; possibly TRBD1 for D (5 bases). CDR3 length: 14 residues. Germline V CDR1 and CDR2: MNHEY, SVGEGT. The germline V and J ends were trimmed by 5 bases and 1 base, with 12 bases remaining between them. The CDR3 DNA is TGTGCCAGCAGTGCGGACACAATATCCTACGAGCAGTACTTC. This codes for CASSADTISYEQYF.

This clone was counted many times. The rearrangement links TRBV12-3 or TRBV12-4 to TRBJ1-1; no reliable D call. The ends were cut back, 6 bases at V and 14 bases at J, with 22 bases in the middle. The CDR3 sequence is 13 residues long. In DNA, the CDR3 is TGTGCCAGCAGGTACGGGGAGGTCAGAACGAACTTCTTT. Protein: CASRYGEVRTNFF.

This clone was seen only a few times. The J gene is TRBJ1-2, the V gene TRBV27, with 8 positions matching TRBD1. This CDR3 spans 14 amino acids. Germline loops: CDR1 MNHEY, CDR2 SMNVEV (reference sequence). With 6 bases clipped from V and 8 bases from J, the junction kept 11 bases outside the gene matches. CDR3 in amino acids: CASSDRGWPPGYTF. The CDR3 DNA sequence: TGTGCCAGCAGCGACAGGGGCTGGCCGCCCGGCTACACCTTC.

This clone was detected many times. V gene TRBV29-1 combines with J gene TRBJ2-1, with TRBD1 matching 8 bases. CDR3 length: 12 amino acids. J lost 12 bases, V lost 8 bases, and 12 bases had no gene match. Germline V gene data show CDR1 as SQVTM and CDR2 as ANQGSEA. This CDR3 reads CSSRTGPLGQFF. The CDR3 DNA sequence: TGCAGCTCCCGGACAGGGCCTCTGGGGCAGTTCTTC.

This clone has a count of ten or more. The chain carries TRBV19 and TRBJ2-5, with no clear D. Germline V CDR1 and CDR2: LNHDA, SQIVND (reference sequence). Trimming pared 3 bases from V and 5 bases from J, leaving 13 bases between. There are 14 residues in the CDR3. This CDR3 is CASSISDTWETQYF. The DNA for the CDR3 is TGTGCCAGTAGTATTAGTGACACCTGGGAGACCCAGTACTTC.

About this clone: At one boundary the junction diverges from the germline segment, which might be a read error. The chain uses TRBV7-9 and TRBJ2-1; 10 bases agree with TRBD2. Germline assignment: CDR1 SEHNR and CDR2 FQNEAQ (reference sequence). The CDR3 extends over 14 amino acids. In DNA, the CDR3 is TGTGCCAGCAGCCCAATAGCGGGGGGCAATGAGCAGCTCTTC. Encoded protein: CASSPIAGGNEQLF.

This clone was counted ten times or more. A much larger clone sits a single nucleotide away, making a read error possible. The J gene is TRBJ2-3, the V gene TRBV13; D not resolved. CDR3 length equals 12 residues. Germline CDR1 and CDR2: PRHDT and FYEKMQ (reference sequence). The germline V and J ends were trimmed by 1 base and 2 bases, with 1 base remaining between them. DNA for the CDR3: TGTGCCAGCAGCTTAGACACAGATACGCAGTATTTT. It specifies CASSLDTDTQYF.

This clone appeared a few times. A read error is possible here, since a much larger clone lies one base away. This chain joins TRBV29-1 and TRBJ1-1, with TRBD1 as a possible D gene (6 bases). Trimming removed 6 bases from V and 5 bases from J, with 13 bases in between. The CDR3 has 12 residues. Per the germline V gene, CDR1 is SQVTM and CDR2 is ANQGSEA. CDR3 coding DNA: TGCAGCGTGCGGACAGTTTGGACTGAAGCTTTCTTT. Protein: CSVRTVWTEAFF. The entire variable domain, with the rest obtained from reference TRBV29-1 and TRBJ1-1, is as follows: SAVISQKPSRDICQRGTSLTIQCQVDSQVTMMFWYRQQPGQSLTLIATANQGSEATYESGFVIDKFPISRPNLTFSTLTVSNMSPEDSSIYLCSVRTVWTEAFFGQGTRLTVV.

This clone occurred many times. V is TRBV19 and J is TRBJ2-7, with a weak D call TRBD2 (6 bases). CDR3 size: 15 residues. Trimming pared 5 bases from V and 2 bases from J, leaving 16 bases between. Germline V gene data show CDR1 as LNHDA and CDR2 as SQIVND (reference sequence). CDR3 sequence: CASSPRSSGAYEQYF. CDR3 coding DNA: TGTGCCAGTAGTCCCCGTAGTAGCGGAGCCTACGAGCAGTACTTC.

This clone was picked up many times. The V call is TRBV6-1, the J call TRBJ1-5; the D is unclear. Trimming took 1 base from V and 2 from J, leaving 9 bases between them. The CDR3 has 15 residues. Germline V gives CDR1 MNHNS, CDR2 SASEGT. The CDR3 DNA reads TGTGCCAGCAGTGAAGGCCAATATGGCAATCAGCCCCAGCATTTT. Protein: CASSEGQYGNQPQHF.

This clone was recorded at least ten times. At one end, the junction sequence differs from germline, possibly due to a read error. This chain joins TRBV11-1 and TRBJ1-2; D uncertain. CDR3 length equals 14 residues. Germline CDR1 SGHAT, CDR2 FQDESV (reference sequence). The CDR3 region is CASSSATEDYGYTF. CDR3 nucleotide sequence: TGTGCCAGCAGCTCTGCGACGGAGGACTACGGCTACACCTTC.

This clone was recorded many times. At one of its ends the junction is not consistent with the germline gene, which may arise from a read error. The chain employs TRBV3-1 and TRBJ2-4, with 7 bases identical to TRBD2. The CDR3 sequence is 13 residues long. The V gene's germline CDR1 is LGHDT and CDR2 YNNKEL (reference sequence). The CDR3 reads CASSQIATSSLSF. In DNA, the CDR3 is TGTGCCAGCAGCCAGATTGCGACTAGCTCCCTCTCATTC.

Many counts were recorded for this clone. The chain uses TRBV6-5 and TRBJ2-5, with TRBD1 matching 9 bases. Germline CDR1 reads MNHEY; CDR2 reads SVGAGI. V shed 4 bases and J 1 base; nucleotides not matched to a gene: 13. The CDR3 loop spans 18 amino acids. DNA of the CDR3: TGTGCCAGCAGTTCCGGGACAGGGTACCCCCGCGGCCAAGAGACCCAGTACTTC. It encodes CASSSGTGYPRGQETQYF.

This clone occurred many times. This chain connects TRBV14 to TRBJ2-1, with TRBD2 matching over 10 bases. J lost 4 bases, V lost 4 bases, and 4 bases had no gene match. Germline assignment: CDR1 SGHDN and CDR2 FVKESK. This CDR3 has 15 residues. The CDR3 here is CASSLGLAVYNEQFF. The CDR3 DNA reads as TGTGCCAGCAGCCTCGGACTAGCGGTATACAATGAGCAGTTCTTC.

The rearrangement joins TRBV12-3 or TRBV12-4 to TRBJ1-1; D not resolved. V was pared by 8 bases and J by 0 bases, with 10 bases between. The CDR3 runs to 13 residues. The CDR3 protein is CASYKEVNTEAFF. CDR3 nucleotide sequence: TGTGCCAGCTATAAAGAGGTGAACACTGAAGCTTTCTTT.

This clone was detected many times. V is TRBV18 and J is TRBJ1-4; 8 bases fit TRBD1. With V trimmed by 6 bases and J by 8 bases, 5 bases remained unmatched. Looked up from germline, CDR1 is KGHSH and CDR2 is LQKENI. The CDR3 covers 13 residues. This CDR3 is CASSQGQDEKLFF. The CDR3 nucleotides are TGTGCCAGCTCGCAGGGACAGGACGAAAAACTGTTTTTT.